The 29 T cell receptor beta chains reported below all come from one sample, sequenced in a study of cytomegalovirus exposure and HLA in healthy donors. PCR amplification relied on 60 Vbeta primers (plus 13 Jbeta primers). Assay: immunoSEQ multiplex PCR; the TCRdb copy retains only in-frame clones and omits some. The data show over 150,000 clones, with roughly four fifths seen just once and roughly 2% held by the top ten. The sequenced sample consisted of PBMCs. Every receptor here comes from a woman aged 18-35 years in good health and CMV-seronegative.

There are a few counts of this clone. The chain recombines TRBV11-1 with TRBJ1-1; 9 bases are a match to TRBD1. The CDR3 runs 15 residues. CDR1 SGHAT and CDR2 FQDESV come from the germline V gene (reference sequence). J lost 0 bases, V lost 5 bases, and 4 bases had no gene match. The CDR3 DNA reads TGTGCCAGCAGCAAACAGGGGGCATTGAACACTGAAGCTTTCTTT. Amino acid sequence: CASSKQGALNTEAFF. Drawing the rest from reference TRBV11-1 and TRBJ1-1, the complete variable domain is EAEVAQSPRYKITEKSQAVAFWCDPISGHATLYWYRQILGQGPELLVQFQDESVVDDSQLPKDRFSAERLKGVDSTLKIQPAELGDSAMYLCASSKQGALNTEAFFGQGTRLTVV.

Only a few counts were recorded for this clone. V is TRBV19 and J is TRBJ2-5; 10 nucleotides agree with TRBD2. The CDR3 consists of 17 residues. V shed 5 bases and J 2 bases; nucleotides not matched to a gene: 11. Germline V lookup: CDR1 LNHDA, CDR2 SQIVND (reference sequence). The CDR3 is CASSPRGVLAGQETQYF. The CDR3 nucleotides are TGTGCCAGTAGTCCGAGAGGGGTACTAGCGGGACAAGAGACCCAGTACTTC.

CDR3 coding DNA: TGCGCCAGCAGGACCGGCGGGAGCCCCTCCACCTACGAGCAGTACTTC. Residues: CASRTGGSPSTYEQYF. This sequence joins TRBV5-1 and TRBJ2-7, with 7 bases identical to TRBD2. Unmatched junction bases numbered 13, after V lost 5 bases and J lost 2 bases. Germline loops: CDR1 SGHRS, CDR2 YFSETQ. The CDR3 loop spans 16 amino acids.

This clone was picked up a small number of times. The chain combines TRBV28 with TRBJ2-7; TRBD2 might be the D (6 bases). This CDR3 contains 16 residues. CDR1 and CDR2 from the germline V gene are MDHEN and SYDVKM. The V gene lost 2 bases and the J gene lost 2 bases, with 16 bases spanning the gap. The CDR3 region is CASSLDTLAPPYEQYF. DNA of the CDR3: TGTGCCAGCAGTTTAGATACGCTAGCGCCACCCTACGAGCAGTACTTC.

This clone appeared a few times. The J gene is TRBJ2-5, the V gene TRBV6-5; possible D gene TRBD2, 5 bases. V was pared by 0 bases and J by 12 bases, with 11 bases between. The length of the CDR3 is 12 residues. The germline V gene has CDR1 MNHEY and CDR2 SVGAGI. The CDR3 protein is CASSYSGREKYF. The CDR3, as DNA: TGTGCCAGCAGTTACTCTGGTCGGGAAAAGTACTTC.

This clone appeared once. The chain is built from TRBV5-1 and TRBJ2-1, with 11 positions matching TRBD1. Germline V CDR1 and CDR2: SGHRS, YFSETQ. This CDR3 has 15 amino acids. The junction had 4 bases not matched to a gene; V was cut back by 4 bases and J by 4 bases. The CDR3 region has the DNA TGCGCCAGCAGCGGGGACAGGGGGGGATACAATGAGCAGTTCTTC. This encodes CASSGDRGGYNEQFF.

The chain joins TRBV6-1 to TRBJ1-1, with D tentatively TRBD1 (5 bases). This CDR3 contains 13 residues. Germline lookup yields CDR1 MNHNS and CDR2 SASEGT. V dropped 6 bases and J dropped 0 bases, with 8 bases sitting between them. The CDR3 region is CASRDNLNTEAFF. The CDR3 DNA reads TGTGCCAGCAGGGACAATCTGAACACTGAAGCTTTCTTT.

The chain uses TRBV15 and TRBJ1-1; no reliable D call. In germline, CDR1 is LNHNV, CDR2 YYDKDF (reference sequence). V was pared by 3 bases and J by 6 bases, with 11 bases between. This CDR3 is 13 amino acids long. The CDR3 region is CATSRSTAAEAFF. Here the CDR3 DNA reads TGTGCCACCAGCAGGTCCACCGCAGCTGAAGCTTTCTTT.

The chain recombines TRBV28 with TRBJ2-7; 10 bases agree with TRBD2. The germline V gene has CDR1 MDHEN and CDR2 SYDVKM. Trimming removed 1 base from V and 0 bases from J; junction bases left unmatched: 3. The CDR3 sequence is 16 residues long. The CDR3 coding sequence is TGTGCCAGCAGTTTATCACTAGCGGGGCTCTCCTACGAGCAGTACTTC. Encoded protein: CASSLSLAGLSYEQYF.

The chain recombines TRBV27 with TRBJ2-7; D may be TRBD1 (6 bases). CDR3 length equals 16 residues. V was pared by 6 bases and J by 6 bases, with 24 bases between. Germline V gene data show CDR1 as MNHEY and CDR2 as SMNVEV (reference sequence). The CDR3 sequence: CASSHLHRVGVPEQYF. The CDR3 nucleotides read TGTGCCAGCAGCCACTTACACAGGGTGGGGGTTCCCGAGCAGTACTTC.

The chain recombines TRBV2 with TRBJ1-2; D is possibly TRBD1 (6 bases). V was trimmed by 4 bases and J by 8 bases, leaving 14 bases between them. Per germline, CDR1 SNHLY and CDR2 FYNNEI. CDR3 length equals 13 residues. CDR3 in DNA: TGTGCCAGCAGTGCCCAGGGGTATGGGGGCTACACCTTC. Its translation: CASSAQGYGGYTF.

The chain carries TRBV27 and TRBJ2-1, with D possibly TRBD2 on 6 matching bases. Trimming took off 3 bases at V and 4 bases at J, with 13 bases between the two ends. This CDR3 is built from 15 residues. From germline, CDR1 is MNHEY and CDR2 SMNVEV (reference sequence). The CDR3 DNA reads TGTGCCAGCAGTTTTGGCGGGGACCTTTACAATGAGCAGTTCTTC. This codes for CASSFGGDLYNEQFF.

J is TRBJ2-2 and V is TRBV11-2; weak D call: TRBD2 (5 bases). V dropped 2 bases and J dropped 4 bases, with 8 bases sitting between them. The germline CDR1 and CDR2 sequences are SGHAT and FQNNGV. The CDR3 is 14 amino acids. This CDR3 reads CASSLFLATGELFF. CDR3 coding DNA: TGTGCCAGCAGCTTATTCCTAGCCACCGGGGAGCTGTTTTTT.

The chain has TRBV7-3 and TRBJ2-1; TRBD2 agrees at 7 bases. The CDR3 is 15 amino acids. V gave up 5 bases and J gave up 2 bases; unmatched junction bases: 6. Germline CDR1 reads SGHTA; CDR2 reads FQGTGA. The CDR3 nucleotides read TGTGCCAGCAGCCCAACTAGCGCGCCCTACAATGAGCAGTTCTTC. Translating gives CASSPTSAPYNEQFF.

This chain connects TRBV5-1 to TRBJ2-5, with D possibly matching TRBD1 (5 bases). CDR1 is SGHRS and CDR2 is YFSETQ in the germline V gene. Trimming took 2 bases from V and 5 from J, leaving 13 bases between them. This CDR3 is 14 amino acids long. The CDR3 sequence: CASSLGRAGETQYF. The CDR3 nucleotides read TGCGCCAGCAGCTTAGGCAGGGCTGGGGAGACCCAGTACTTC.

V and J are TRBV28 and TRBJ2-1; D possibly corresponds to TRBD2 (5 bases). The CDR3 consists of 15 residues. Looked up from germline, CDR1 is MDHEN and CDR2 is SYDVKM. V lost 4 bases, J lost 6 bases, and 16 bases lay in between. The CDR3 bases are TGTGCCAGCAGTTCCCAGAGGGCACAGCTCAATGAGCAGTTCTTC. Translation: CASSSQRAQLNEQFF.

This clone was recorded a few times. The chain employs TRBV30 and TRBJ1-5; 7 positions match TRBD1. V lost 2 bases and J lost 2; bases outside the gene matches: 0. The germline CDR1 and CDR2 sequences are GTSNPN and SVGIG (reference sequence). CDR3 length equals 13 residues. The CDR3 DNA reads TGTGCCTGGAGTACAGGGGGCAATCAGCCCCAGCATTTT. It yields the protein CAWSTGGNQPQHF.

This chain joins TRBV27 and TRBJ1-2; D uncertain. Deletions cut 9 bases from V and 4 bases from J, with 24 bases between. The CDR3 covers 16 residues. Germline CDR1 is MNHEY and CDR2 is SMNVEV (reference sequence). The DNA of the CDR3 is TGTGCCAGTACTAGACGCCCCACCCAGGTTTCCTATGGCTACACCTTC. Residues: CASTRRPTQVSYGYTF.

The CDR3 bases are TGTGCCAGCAGCCAAGATCTGCAGCGGGAGTACCCCTACGAGCAGTACTTC. Residues: CASSQDLQREYPYEQYF. The chain links TRBV14 to TRBJ2-7; 8 bases map to TRBD2. This CDR3 comprises 17 residues. Looked up from germline, CDR1 is SGHDN and CDR2 is FVKESK. V shed 0 bases and J 2 bases; nucleotides not matched to a gene: 9.

The chain employs TRBV2 and TRBJ1-4; tentative D call: TRBD1 (6 bases). This CDR3 has 15 amino acids. Trimming shortened V by 8 bases and J by 10 bases, and 23 bases separated the two germline ends. Germline CDR1 and CDR2: SNHLY and FYNNEI. The CDR3 nucleotides are TGTGCCAGCCGACCCCGAGGGACAAGGATTGGAAAACTGTTTTTT. Protein sequence: CASRPRGTRIGKLFF.

The chain combines TRBV7-2 with TRBJ1-2; D gene ambiguous. The CDR3 has 15 amino acids. The V gene lost 0 bases and the J gene lost 2 bases, with 10 bases spanning the gap. Germline V lookup: CDR1 SGHTA, CDR2 FQGNSA. The CDR3 bases are TGTGCCAGCAGCTTAGCGGAGGCACTGAACTATGGCTACACCTTC. It is translated as CASSLAEALNYGYTF.

The chain joins TRBV4-1 to TRBJ1-5; TRBD1 matches at 8 bases. V lost 1 base and J lost 4; bases outside the gene matches: 6. CDR3 length equals 16 residues. CDR1 and CDR2 (germline): MGHRA, YSYEKL. DNA of the CDR3: TGCGCCAGCAGCCAAGGCCAGGGGGCGAGAAATCAGCCCCAGCATTTT. It encodes CASSQGQGARNQPQHF.

This clone was detected a few times. The J gene is TRBJ1-2, the V gene TRBV5-8; TRBD1 aligns across 7 bases. Germline V gives CDR1 SGHTS, CDR2 YDEGEE. Trimming cost V 3 bases and J 2 bases; bases outside gene matches: 10. The CDR3 length is 16 residues. CDR3 DNA: TGTGCCAGCAGCTACACCGGGACAGCCACCAACTATGGCTACACCTTC. Its protein is CASSYTGTATNYGYTF. Variable domain in full (rest from reference TRBV5-8 and TRBJ1-2): EAGVTQSPTHLIKTRGQQATLRCSPISGHTSVYWYQQALGLGLQFLLWYDEGEERNRGNFPPRFSGRQFPNYSSELNVNALELEDSALYLCASSYTGTATNYGYTFGSGTRLTVV.

In this sample, this clone turned up once. The V gene is TRBV28, the J gene TRBJ2-2; no clear D gene. V dropped 3 bases and J dropped 7 bases, with 6 bases sitting between them. This CDR3 has 12 amino acids. Germline CDR1 is MDHEN and CDR2 is SYDVKM. The CDR3 region has the DNA TGTGCCAGCAGTTTTTTAGTCGGGGAGCTGTTTTTT. Translating gives CASSFLVGELFF.

This chain connects TRBV6-6 to TRBJ2-7; D may be TRBD1 (5 bases). Trimming shortened V by 6 bases and J by 4 bases, and 19 bases separated the two germline ends. CDR1 MNHNY and CDR2 SVGAGI come from the germline V gene (reference sequence). CDR3 size: 15 residues. DNA for the CDR3: TGTGCCAGCAGCCTCTCGGGCAGGGATTTTTACGAGCAGTACTTC. This gives the protein CASSLSGRDFYEQYF.

This rearrangement joins TRBV18 to TRBJ2-1; 8 bases are a match to TRBD2. Trimming cost V 0 bases and J 2 bases; bases outside gene matches: 3. The CDR3 runs to 16 residues. Germline assignment: CDR1 KGHSH and CDR2 LQKENI. CDR3 sequence: CASSPPAGGTYNEQFF. CDR3 DNA: TGTGCCAGCTCACCACCTGCGGGAGGCACCTACAATGAGCAGTTCTTC.

The chain links TRBV9 to TRBJ1-1; tentative D call: TRBD1 (5 bases). With 1 base removed from V and 4 bases from J, the gap between germline ends came to 8 bases. The CDR3 runs to 13 residues. The germline CDR1 and CDR2 sequences are SGDLS and YYNGEE. CDR3 DNA: TGTGCCAGCAGCGTATCAGGGTCCACTGAAGCTTTCTTT. Encoded protein: CASSVSGSTEAFF.

This clone was seen a few times. V usage is TRBV28 and J usage is TRBJ1-1, with TRBD1 identical over 7 bases. The germline V gene has CDR1 MDHEN and CDR2 SYDVKM. The CDR3 covers 13 residues. J lost 6 bases, V lost 6 bases, and 7 bases had no gene match. CDR3 nucleotide sequence: TGTGCCAGCAGAAAGGACAGGTTCGCTGAAGCTTTCTTT. Encoded protein: CASRKDRFAEAFF.

V gene TRBV7-3 combines with J gene TRBJ1-6, with D possibly matching TRBD1 (5 bases). The CDR3 contains 15 residues. Germline CDR1 reads SGHTA; CDR2 reads FQGTGA. The ends were cut back, 2 bases at V and 7 bases at J, with 12 bases in the middle. The CDR3 region is CASSLLGQGNSPLHF. DNA of the CDR3: TGTGCCAGCAGCTTATTAGGCCAGGGAAATTCACCCCTCCACTTT.